This TCR beta chain originates from a study of post-analysis software for immune sequencing data. Across the whole study: Secondary progressive, relapsing-remitting and progressive-relapsing multiple sclerosis were among the included disease courses. The study's findings and limits: In patients, roughly five TRBV segments were more frequent than in controls, with TRBV5-6, TRBV5-1 and TRBV20-1 among them. Same-batch samples co-clustered strongly by F measure. Compared against controls, patients with multiple sclerosis displayed significantly lower normalized Chao1 diversity.

Per the germline V gene, CDR1 is MNHEY and CDR2 is SVGEGT. V lost 11 bases, J lost 2 bases, and 16 bases lay in between. This CDR3 is built from 15 residues. TCR beta cDNA libraries included unique molecular identifiers. Each sample of roughly 0.95 to 10 million input T cells yielded around 500,000 cDNA molecules, so each molecule approximated one T cell. TCRdb used MiXCR to reprocess the PCR reads, holding one entry per CDR3 protein. This table has around 710,000 distinct CDR3 sequences, 46% appearing once. About this clonotype: As yet, its antigen is unknown.

This sequence joins TRBV6-2 or TRBV6-3 and TRBJ2-6; weak D call: TRBD2 (6 bases). The sequenced sample was blood. The receptor was derived from a girl aged 10 to 17 with multiple sclerosis. CDR3 protein: CAGKRSGAGANVLTF. The CDR3 DNA reads TGTGCCGGGAAGAGATCGGGAGCTGGGGCCAACGTCCTGACTTTC.